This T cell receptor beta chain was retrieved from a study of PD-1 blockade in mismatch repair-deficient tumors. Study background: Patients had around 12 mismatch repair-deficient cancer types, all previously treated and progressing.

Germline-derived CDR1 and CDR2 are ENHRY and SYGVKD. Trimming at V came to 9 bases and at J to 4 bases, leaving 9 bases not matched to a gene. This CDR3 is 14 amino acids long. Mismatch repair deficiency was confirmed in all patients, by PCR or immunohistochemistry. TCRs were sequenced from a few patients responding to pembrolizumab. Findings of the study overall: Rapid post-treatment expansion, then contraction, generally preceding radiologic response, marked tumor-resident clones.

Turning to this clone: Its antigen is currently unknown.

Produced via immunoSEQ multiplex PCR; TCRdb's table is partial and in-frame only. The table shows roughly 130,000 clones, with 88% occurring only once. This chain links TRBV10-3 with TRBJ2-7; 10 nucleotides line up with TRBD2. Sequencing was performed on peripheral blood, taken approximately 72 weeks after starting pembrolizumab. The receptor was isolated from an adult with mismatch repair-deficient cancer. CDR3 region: CAIPASGSSYEQYF. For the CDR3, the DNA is TGTGCCATACCAGCTAGCGGGAGTTCTTACGAGCAGTACTTC.